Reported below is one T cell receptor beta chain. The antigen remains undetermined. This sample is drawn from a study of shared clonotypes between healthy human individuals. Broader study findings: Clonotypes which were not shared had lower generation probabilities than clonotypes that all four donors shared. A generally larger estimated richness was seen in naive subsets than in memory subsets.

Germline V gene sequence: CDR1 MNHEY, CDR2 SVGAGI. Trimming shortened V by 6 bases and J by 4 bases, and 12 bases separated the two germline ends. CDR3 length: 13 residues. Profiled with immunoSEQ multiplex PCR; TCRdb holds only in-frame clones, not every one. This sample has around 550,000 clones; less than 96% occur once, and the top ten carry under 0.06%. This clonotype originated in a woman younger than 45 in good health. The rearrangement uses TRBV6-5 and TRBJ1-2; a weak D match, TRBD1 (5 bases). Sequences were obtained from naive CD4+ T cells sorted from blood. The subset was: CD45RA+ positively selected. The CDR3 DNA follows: TGTGCCAGCAGGCCAACCGACAGCTATGGCTACACCTTC. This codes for CASRPTDSYGYTF.